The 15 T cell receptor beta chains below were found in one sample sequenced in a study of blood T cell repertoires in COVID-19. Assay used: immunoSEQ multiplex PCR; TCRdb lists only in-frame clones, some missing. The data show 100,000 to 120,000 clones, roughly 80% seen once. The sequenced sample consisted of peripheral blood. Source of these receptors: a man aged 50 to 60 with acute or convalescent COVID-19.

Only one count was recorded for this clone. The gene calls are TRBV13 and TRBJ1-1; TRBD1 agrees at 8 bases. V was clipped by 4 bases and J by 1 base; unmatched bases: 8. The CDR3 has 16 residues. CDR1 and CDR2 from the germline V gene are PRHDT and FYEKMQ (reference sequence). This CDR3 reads CASSYTGGSGNTEAFF. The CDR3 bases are TGTGCCAGCAGCTATACAGGGGGTAGCGGGAACACTGAAGCTTTCTTT.

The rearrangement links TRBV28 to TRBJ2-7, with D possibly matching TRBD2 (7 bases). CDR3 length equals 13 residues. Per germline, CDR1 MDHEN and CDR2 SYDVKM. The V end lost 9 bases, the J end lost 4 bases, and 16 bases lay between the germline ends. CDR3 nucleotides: TGTGCCAGTTTCGACGGGGGGCCGTACGAGCAGTACTTC. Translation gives CASFDGGPYEQYF.

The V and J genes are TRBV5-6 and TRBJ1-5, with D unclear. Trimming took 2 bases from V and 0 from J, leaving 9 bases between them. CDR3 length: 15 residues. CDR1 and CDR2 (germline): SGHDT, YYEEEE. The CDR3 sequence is CASSLWQNSNQPQHF. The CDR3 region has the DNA TGTGCCAGCAGCTTATGGCAGAATAGCAATCAGCCCCAGCATTTT.

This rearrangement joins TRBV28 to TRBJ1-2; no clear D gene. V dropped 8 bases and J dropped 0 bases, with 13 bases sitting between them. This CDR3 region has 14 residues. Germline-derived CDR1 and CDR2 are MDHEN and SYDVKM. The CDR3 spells CASFTEPTNYGYTF. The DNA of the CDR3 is TGTGCCAGCTTTACAGAGCCAACTAACTATGGCTACACCTTC.

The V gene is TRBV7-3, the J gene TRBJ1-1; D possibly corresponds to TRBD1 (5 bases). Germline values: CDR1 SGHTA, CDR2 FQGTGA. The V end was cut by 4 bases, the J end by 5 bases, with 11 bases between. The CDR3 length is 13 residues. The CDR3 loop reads CASSSRAGTEAFF. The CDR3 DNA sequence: TGTGCCAGCAGCTCCAGGGCCGGGACTGAAGCTTTCTTT.

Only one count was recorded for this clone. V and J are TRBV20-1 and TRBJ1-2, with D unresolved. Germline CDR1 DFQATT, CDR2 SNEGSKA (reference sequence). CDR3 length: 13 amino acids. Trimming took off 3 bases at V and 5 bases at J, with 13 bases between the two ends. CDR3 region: CSASIRGKYGYTF. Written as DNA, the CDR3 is TGCAGTGCTAGTATCCGAGGAAAGTATGGCTACACCTTC.

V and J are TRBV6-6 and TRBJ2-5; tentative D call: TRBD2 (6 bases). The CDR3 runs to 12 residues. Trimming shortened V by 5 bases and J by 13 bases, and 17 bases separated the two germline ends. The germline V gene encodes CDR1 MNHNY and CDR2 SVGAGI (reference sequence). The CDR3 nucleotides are TGTGCCAGCAGTCAGATATCGGGGGTCGGGTACTTC. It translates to CASSQISGVGYF.

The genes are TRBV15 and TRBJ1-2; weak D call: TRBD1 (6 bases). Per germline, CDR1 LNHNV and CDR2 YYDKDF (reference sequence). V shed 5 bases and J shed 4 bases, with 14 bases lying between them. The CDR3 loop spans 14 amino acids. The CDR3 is CATSPRDTSYGYTF. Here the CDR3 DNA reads TGTGCCACCAGCCCTCGGGACACGAGCTATGGCTACACCTTC.

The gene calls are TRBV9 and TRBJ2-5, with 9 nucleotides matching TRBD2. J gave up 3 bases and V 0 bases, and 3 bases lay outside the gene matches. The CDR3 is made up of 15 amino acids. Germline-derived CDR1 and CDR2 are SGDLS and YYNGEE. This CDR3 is CASSVGVAGEETQYF. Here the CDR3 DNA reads TGTGCCAGCAGCGTAGGGGTAGCGGGGGAAGAGACCCAGTACTTC.

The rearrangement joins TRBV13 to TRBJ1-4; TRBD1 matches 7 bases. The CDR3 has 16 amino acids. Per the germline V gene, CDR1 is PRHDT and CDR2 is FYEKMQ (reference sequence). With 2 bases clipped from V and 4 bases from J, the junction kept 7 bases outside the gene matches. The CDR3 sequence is CASSLRGGQDNEKLFF. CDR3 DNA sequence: TGTGCCAGCAGCTTAAGGGGCGGACAGGATAATGAAAAACTGTTTTTT.

CDR3 protein: CATSESRGTEAFF. In nucleotides, the CDR3 is TGTGCCACCAGTGAATCTCGGGGGACTGAAGCTTTCTTT. The chain combines TRBV24-1 with TRBJ1-1, with a possible D match to TRBD1 (5 bases). CDR1 KGHDR and CDR2 SFDVKD come from the germline V gene. V was trimmed by 4 bases and J by 5 bases, leaving 10 bases between them. The CDR3 totals 13 residues.

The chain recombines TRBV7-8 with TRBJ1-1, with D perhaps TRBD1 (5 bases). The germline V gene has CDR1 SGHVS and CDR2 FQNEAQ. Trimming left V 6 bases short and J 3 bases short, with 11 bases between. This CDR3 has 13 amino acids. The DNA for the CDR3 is TGTGCCAGCAGTTCCAGGGTGTACACTGAAGCTTTCTTT. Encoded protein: CASSSRVYTEAFF.

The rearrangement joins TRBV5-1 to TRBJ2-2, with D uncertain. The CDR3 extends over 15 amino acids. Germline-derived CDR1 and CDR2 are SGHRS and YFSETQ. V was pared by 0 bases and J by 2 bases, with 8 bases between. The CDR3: CASSLAQINTGELFF. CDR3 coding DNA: TGCGCCAGCAGCTTGGCCCAGATCAACACCGGGGAGCTGTTTTTT.

The CDR3 region has the DNA TGTGCCAGCAGCTTAGCCGGGGGTGGGTCACCCCTCCACTTT. Protein product: CASSLAGGGSPLHF. The chain links TRBV7-9 to TRBJ1-6; weak D call: TRBD1 (5 bases). CDR1 SEHNR and CDR2 FQNEAQ come from the germline V gene (reference sequence). Trimming cost V 0 bases and J 10 bases, with 10 bases left between them. The length of the CDR3 is 14 residues.

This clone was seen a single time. The chain's CDR3 is CAWGPGGFDQPQHF. CDR3 coding DNA: TGTGCCTGGGGCCCAGGGGGCTTCGATCAGCCCCAGCATTTT. J is TRBJ1-5 and V is TRBV30; 8 bases map to TRBD1. This CDR3 region has 14 residues. Looked up from germline, CDR1 is GTSNPN and CDR2 is SVGIG (reference sequence). V lost 5 bases, J lost 5 bases, and 8 bases stayed unmatched.